Below, 12 T cell receptor beta chains from the same sample are listed, as sequenced in a study of metastatic and nonmetastatic thyroid tumors. All patients reached thyroid surgery having received no treatment beforehand. MiXCR reprocessed the PCR reads for TCRdb. Of roughly 40,000 clones listed, approximately 17% are singletons. Sequences were obtained from tumor tissue. The receptors come from a female donor with papillary thyroid cancer or a benign thyroid nodule (not recorded which). Some clones in this sample may be carry-over from other donors' samples.

This clone appeared many times. The rearrangement joins TRBV28 to TRBJ2-7; 8 positions match TRBD1. Trimming cost V 1 base and J 4 bases; bases outside gene matches: 6. The CDR3 is 15 amino acids. CDR1 is MDHEN, CDR2 SYDVKM, per germline. CDR3 nucleotides: TGTGCCAGCAGTTTATTCTCAGGGGGCCTATACGAGCAGTACTTC. Residues: CASSLFSGGLYEQYF. Filled out from reference TRBV28 and TRBJ2-7, the complete variable domain reads DVKVTQSSRYLVKRTGEKVFLECVQDMDHENMFWYRQDPGLGLRLIYFSYDVKMKEKGDIPEGYSVSREKKERFSLILESASTNQTSMYLCASSLFSGGLYEQYFGPGTRLTVT.

This clone has a handful of counts. The genes are TRBV6-5 and TRBJ2-3, with D possibly TRBD1 on 5 matching bases. The V and J ends lost 6 bases and 2 bases respectively, with 21 bases between them. Germline V gene lookup returns CDR1 MNHEY and CDR2 SVGAGI. The CDR3 has 17 residues. DNA of the CDR3: TGTGCCAGCAGGCCCTCCTTATTTGGGGCGGCCACAGATACGCAGTATTTT. Residues: CASRPSLFGAATDTQYF.

This clone turned up a few times. This chain links TRBV12-3 or TRBV12-4 with TRBJ1-5; maybe TRBD1 (6 bases). The CDR3 is made up of 16 amino acids. V lost 6 bases, J lost 0 bases, and 15 bases lay in between. CDR3 residues: CASSPGTYLSNQPQHF. CDR3 sequence (DNA): TGTGCCAGCAGCCCCGGGACATATCTTAGCAATCAGCCCCAGCATTTT.

The chain has TRBV5-8 and TRBJ2-1; 7 bases are a match to TRBD2. Germline assignment: CDR1 SGHTS and CDR2 YDEGEE. After removal of 4 bases from V and 4 bases from J, the junction contained 5 bases not matched to a gene. The CDR3 has 14 residues. CDR3 residues: CASSRSAGYNEQFF. Written as DNA, the CDR3 is TGTGCCAGCAGCCGCTCAGCGGGATACAATGAGCAGTTCTTC.

This clone showed up just once. The rearrangement links TRBV20-1 to TRBJ2-1, with a possible D match to TRBD2 (7 bases). The V and J ends lost 0 bases and 5 bases respectively, with 26 bases between them. Germline lookup yields CDR1 DFQATT and CDR2 SNEGSKA (reference sequence). The CDR3 runs 19 residues. In nucleotides, the CDR3 is TGCAGTGCTAGAGATAGGGGGGGTCATAGACCAGATAAAAACAATGAGCAGTTCTTC. It specifies CSARDRGGHRPDKNNEQFF.

This clone was counted at least ten times. This CDR3 is CASSGYNSPLHF. For the CDR3, the DNA is TGTGCCAGCAGCGGATATAATTCACCCCTCCACTTT. This rearrangement joins TRBV11-2 to TRBJ1-6; no definite D call. V lost 5 bases and J 4 bases, leaving 3 bases between the germline ends. This CDR3 is built from 12 residues. Germline loops: CDR1 SGHAT, CDR2 FQNNGV.

This clone was seen many times. The genes are TRBV5-1 and TRBJ2-7, with D possibly being TRBD1 or TRBD2 (5 bases each). V lost 4 bases to trimming and J lost 0 bases, with 17 bases between them. Germline-derived CDR1 and CDR2 are SGHRS and YFSETQ. This CDR3 spans 16 amino acids. CDR3 coding DNA: TGCGCCAGCAGCGCCGGCGGGCAGGGATCCTCCTACGAGCAGTACTTC. Protein product: CASSAGGQGSSYEQYF.

This clone has just one count. The chain's CDR3 is CASSLALKGNEQYF. For the CDR3, the DNA is TGTGCCAGCAGCTTAGCGCTGAAGGGGAACGAGCAGTACTTC. The chain uses TRBV7-2 and TRBJ2-7; maybe TRBD1 (5 bases). Per germline, CDR1 SGHTA and CDR2 FQGNSA. The length of the CDR3 is 14 residues. Trimming stripped 0 bases from V and 5 bases from J, with 11 bases between.

The sample holds many counts of this clone. This chain connects TRBV6-1 to TRBJ1-5; possibly TRBD1 for D (6 bases). V was cut by 5 bases and J by 4 bases, with 12 bases left in between. Germline-derived CDR1 and CDR2 are MNHNS and SASEGT. This CDR3 comprises 14 residues. CDR3 sequence reads: CASSQGGGNQPQHF. The DNA for the CDR3 is TGTGCCAGCAGTCAAGGGGGGGGGAATCAGCCCCAGCATTTT.

Only a few counts were recorded for this clone. This chain uses TRBV2 with TRBJ1-6, with TRBD1 matching over 7 bases. The germline CDR1 and CDR2 sequences are SNHLY and FYNNEI. J lost 7 bases, V lost 11 bases, and 5 bases had no gene match. The length of the CDR3 is 12 residues. The CDR3, as DNA: TGTGCCGGTGGGACAGTGAATTCACCCCTCCACTTT. As protein: CAGGTVNSPLHF.

This clone was recorded many times. The chain has TRBV18 and TRBJ1-2; 12 bases are a match to TRBD1. The germline gives CDR1 KGHSH, CDR2 LQKENI. J gave up 7 bases and V 6 bases, and 6 bases lay outside the gene matches. This CDR3 spans 14 amino acids. CDR3 in DNA: TGTGCCAGCTCCCGGGACAGGGGGCGGTCTGGCTACACCTTC. This codes for CASSRDRGRSGYTF.

The chain has TRBV20-1 and TRBJ2-3; 10 nucleotides agree with TRBD1. After removal of 3 bases from V and 1 base from J, the junction contained 4 bases not matched to a gene. Per germline, CDR1 DFQATT and CDR2 SNEGSKA (reference sequence). This CDR3 has 15 amino acids. This CDR3 is CSASRGTGGTDTQYF. The CDR3 DNA reads as TGCAGTGCTAGCAGAGGGACAGGGGGCACAGATACGCAGTATTTT.